Below, 13 T cell receptor beta chains from the same sample are listed, as sequenced in a study of cytomegalovirus exposure and HLA in healthy donors. The PCR made use of 60 Vbeta and 13 Jbeta primers. The data were produced by immunoSEQ multiplex PCR, yet TCRdb's version contains in-frame clones alone and is incomplete. This sample yields under 75,000 clones, of which approximately 74% are seen a single time; about 17% belongs to the top ten. The sequenced material came from PBMCs. These receptor sequences come from a man in his forties in good health and CMV-seropositive.

The genes are TRBV18 and TRBJ2-5, with 8 positions matching TRBD1. J gave up 7 bases and V 0 bases, and 13 bases lay outside the gene matches. The CDR3 length is 17 residues. Looked up from germline, CDR1 is KGHSH and CDR2 is LQKENI. This CDR3 reads CASSPPRGQGMARTQYF. The CDR3 nucleotides are TGTGCCAGCTCACCACCGAGAGGACAGGGAATGGCTAGGACCCAGTACTTC.

The CDR3 spells CATSRDRAGGRYEQYF. CDR3 in DNA: TGTGCCACCAGCAGAGATCGCGCAGGGGGCAGGTACGAGCAGTACTTC. This chain uses TRBV15 with TRBJ2-5; 8 bases line up with TRBD1. The DNA end is a closer match to TRBJ2-7, so the J assignment may be wrong. Germline values: CDR1 LNHNV, CDR2 YYDKDF (reference sequence). CDR3 size: 16 residues.

Only a few counts were recorded for this clone. The J gene is TRBJ2-7, the V gene TRBV7-9; TRBD2 matches at 9 bases. CDR3 length: 16 amino acids. V was clipped by 1 base and J by 2 bases; unmatched bases: 6. Germline loops: CDR1 SEHNR, CDR2 FQNEAQ (reference sequence). The CDR3 DNA follows: TGTGCCAGCAGCTTAGAGGCTAGCGGGGCCCCCTACGAGCAGTACTTC. It translates to CASSLEASGAPYEQYF.

The chain combines TRBV2 with TRBJ2-7; a possible D gene is TRBD1 (5 bases). V dropped 5 bases and J dropped 6 bases, with 14 bases sitting between them. The CDR3 covers 13 residues. Germline CDR1 and CDR2: SNHLY and FYNNEI. The CDR3 loop reads CASSRSQAAEQYF. In DNA, the CDR3 is TGTGCCAGCAGTAGATCACAGGCAGCCGAGCAGTACTTC. The full variable domain, its missing parts supplied by reference TRBV2 and TRBJ2-7, is EPEVTQTPSHQVTQMGQEVILRCVPISNHLYFYWYRQILGQKVEFLVSFYNNEISEKSEIFDDQFSVERPDGSNFTLKIRSTKLEDSAMYFCASSRSQAAEQYFGPGTRLTVT.

This clone was seen a single time. The V and J genes are TRBV4-1 and TRBJ2-3, with 10 bases identical to TRBD1. The CDR3 consists of 15 residues. The junction had 8 bases not matched to a gene; V was cut back by 5 bases and J by 6 bases. Per germline, CDR1 MGHRA and CDR2 YSYEKL. The CDR3 protein is CASSRGQGSGDTQYF. The CDR3 nucleotides read TGCGCCAGCAGCAGGGGACAGGGGAGTGGGGATACGCAGTATTTT.

This clone has a handful of counts. CDR3 sequence: CAWSRGTYNEQFF. As DNA, the CDR3 is TGTGCCTGGAGTAGGGGGACCTACAATGAGCAGTTCTTC. This chain joins TRBV30 and TRBJ2-1; perhaps TRBD1 as D (6 bases). V lost 2 bases and J 2 bases, leaving 7 bases between the germline ends. The CDR3 spans 13 residues. CDR1 and CDR2 (germline): GTSNPN, SVGIG (reference sequence).

This chain connects TRBV4-1 to TRBJ2-7; 11 bases are shared with TRBD1. V shed 4 bases and J 4 bases; nucleotides not matched to a gene: 6. Germline CDR1 MGHRA, CDR2 YSYEKL. CDR3 length: 15 amino acids. The CDR3 nucleotides read TGCGCCAGCAGCCCATCCGGGACAGGGGGTTACGAGCAGTACTTC. The encoded protein is CASSPSGTGGYEQYF.

This chain connects TRBV28 to TRBJ2-1, with TRBD2 matching 9 bases. V lost 4 bases and J lost 4; bases outside the gene matches: 2. The germline V gene has CDR1 MDHEN and CDR2 SYDVKM. The length of the CDR3 is 14 residues. The chain's CDR3 is CASSSSGDYNEQFF. The CDR3 DNA is TGTGCCAGCAGTTCTAGCGGGGATTACAATGAGCAGTTCTTC.

This clone appeared a few times. The chain couples TRBV5-7 to TRBJ1-2, with unresolved D. TRBV5-7 qualifies as an ORF whose function is uncertain. This CDR3 region has 11 residues. Trimming shortened V by 7 bases and J by 3 bases, and 7 bases separated the two germline ends. CDR3 amino acids: CASVRDYGYTF. CDR3 in DNA: TGTGCCAGCGTGCGCGACTATGGCTACACCTTC.

This clone showed up just once. This chain uses TRBV5-4 with TRBJ2-5, with D possibly matching TRBD2 (5 bases). The J call is doubtful: the DNA matches TRBJ2-7 better. The germline V gene has CDR1 SGHNT and CDR2 YYREEE (reference sequence). CDR3 length: 16 residues. CDR3 protein: CASSLGGRNEPYEQYF. As DNA, the CDR3 is TGTGCCAGCAGCTTGGGAGGGAGAAACGAGCCCTACGAGCAGTACTTC.

The chain employs TRBV10-3 and TRBJ2-3; TRBD1 matches at 7 bases. The germline gives CDR1 ENHRY, CDR2 SYGVKD. V was clipped by 4 bases and J by 1 base; unmatched bases: 2. The CDR3 extends over 14 amino acids. The CDR3 bases are TGTGCCATCAGTGGGACAGGACGCACAGATACGCAGTATTTT. Translation gives CAISGTGRTDTQYF.

This chain connects TRBV7-8 to TRBJ2-6, with a tentative D call TRBD1 (5 bases). V was clipped by 7 bases and J by 0 bases, with 10 bases between them. Germline V gene sequence: CDR1 SGHVS, CDR2 FQNEAQ. The CDR3 is made up of 15 amino acids. CDR3 bases: TGTGCCAGCACCCCTCAGGGCTCTGGGGCCAACGTCCTGACTTTC. Translation gives CASTPQGSGANVLTF.

The CDR3 protein is CASSSQTTGGGELFF. CDR3 nucleotides: TGTGCCAGCAGCTCCCAAACGACGGGTGGCGGGGAGCTGTTTTTT. The chain recombines TRBV7-2 with TRBJ2-2; D gene unclear. Germline CDR1 and CDR2: SGHTA and FQGNSA. The CDR3 has 15 residues. Deletions cut 4 bases from V and 7 bases from J, with 16 bases between.